A selection of T cell receptor beta chains follows, all from one sample in a study of CD8 T cells in ankylosing spondylitis. Via MiXCR, TCRdb re-called the 5' RACE reads, giving one row per CDR3 protein. The sample consists of approximately 200,000 distinct CDR3 sequences, 9.5% to 15% of them appearing once. The specimen was blood, either unsorted or a sorted T cell fraction (not recorded which). The receptors stem from a male donor with ankylosing spondylitis or in good health (not recorded which). The CDR3 runs from the conserved cysteine through the conserved F or W. The D gene is left open where the match is weak. Some rows mark clone size as missing; the rest say once, few, many or name a class of expanded clone.

j_call: TRBJ2-3
d_call: NA
clone_size: few
v_call: TRBV15
cdr3_aa: CATSRTRATDTQYF
cdr3_nt: TGTGCCACCAGCAGGACCAGGGCCACAGATACGCAGTATTTT

j_call: TRBJ2-2
d_call: NA
clone_size: NA
v_call: TRBV6-1
cdr3_aa: CASGAGPNTGELFF
cdr3_nt: TGTGCCAGCGGGGCAGGGCCGAACACCGGGGAGCTGTTTTTT

j_call: TRBJ2-5
d_call: NA
clone_size: many
v_call: TRBV5-1
cdr3_aa: CASSLEASWETQYF
cdr3_nt: TGCGCCAGCAGCTTGGAGGCCTCGTGGGAGACCCAGTACTTC

j_call: TRBJ1-5
d_call: TRBD1
clone_size: NA
v_call: TRBV30
cdr3_aa: CAWDGTGGNQPQHF
cdr3_nt: TGTGCCTGGGACGGGACAGGGGGCAATCAGCCCCAGCATTTT

j_call: TRBJ2-7
d_call: NA
clone_size: NA
v_call: TRBV4-1
cdr3_aa: CASSLLTGTATYEQYF
cdr3_nt: TGCGCCAGCAGCCTTCTCACCGGGACTGCTACCTACGAGCAGTACTTC

j_call: TRBJ2-1
d_call: NA
clone_size: many
v_call: TRBV29-1
cdr3_aa: CSVEQKDNEQFF
cdr3_nt: TGCAGCGTTGAACAGAAAGACAATGAGCAGTTCTTC

j_call: TRBJ2-1
d_call: NA
clone_size: few
v_call: TRBV2
cdr3_aa: CASTSMGGANNEQFF
cdr3_nt: TGTGCCAGCACCTCAATGGGGGGGGCTAACAATGAGCAGTTCTTC

j_call: TRBJ2-1
d_call: TRBD2
clone_size: few
v_call: TRBV20-1
cdr3_aa: CSAASGSYNEQFF
cdr3_nt: TGCAGTGCCGCTAGCGGGAGCTACAATGAGCAGTTCTTC

j_call: TRBJ2-1
d_call: TRBD2
clone_size: NA
v_call: TRBV20-1
cdr3_aa: CSARSLAGGLNEQFF
cdr3_nt: TGCAGTGCTAGGTCACTAGCGGGGGGGCTCAATGAGCAGTTCTTC

j_call: TRBJ1-6
d_call: NA
clone_size: NA
v_call: TRBV7-9
cdr3_aa: CASSLADFPLHF
cdr3_nt: TGTGCCAGCAGCTTGGCGGACTTTCCCCTCCACTTT

j_call: TRBJ2-1
d_call: NA
clone_size: many
v_call: TRBV5-6
cdr3_aa: CASSLAPYPNEQFF
cdr3_nt: TGTGCCAGCAGCTTGGCCCCGTATCCCAATGAGCAGTTCTTC

j_call: TRBJ2-7
d_call: NA
clone_size: NA
v_call: TRBV7-2
cdr3_aa: CASSPSDNYEQYF
cdr3_nt: TGTGCCAGCAGCCCATCCGACAACTACGAGCAGTACTTC

j_call: TRBJ2-7
d_call: NA
clone_size: few
v_call: TRBV27
cdr3_aa: CASSSFPVSYEQYF
cdr3_nt: TGTGCCAGCAGCTCCTTCCCGGTTTCCTACGAGCAGTACTTC

j_call: TRBJ2-1
d_call: TRBD2
clone_size: many
v_call: TRBV12-3/TRBV12-4
cdr3_aa: CASSGLAGVDEQFF
cdr3_nt: TGTGCCAGCTCTGGACTAGCGGGAGTCGATGAGCAGTTCTTC

j_call: TRBJ2-7
d_call: TRBD2
clone_size: few
v_call: TRBV20-1
cdr3_aa: CSAIRTGTSGYEQYF
cdr3_nt: TGCAGTGCTATACGGACCGGGACTAGCGGTTACGAGCAGTACTTC

j_call: TRBJ2-1
d_call: TRBD2
clone_size: NA
v_call: TRBV14
cdr3_aa: CASSRPRGVNEQFF
cdr3_nt: TGTGCCAGCAGCCGACCGCGGGGGGTCAATGAGCAGTTCTTC

j_call: TRBJ1-1
d_call: TRBD1
clone_size: once
v_call: TRBV9
cdr3_aa: CASSVVAGTVNTEAFF
cdr3_nt: TGTGCCAGCAGCGTAGTGGCCGGGACAGTGAACACTGAAGCTTTCTTT

j_call: TRBJ2-2
d_call: NA
clone_size: few
v_call: TRBV27
cdr3_aa: CASSLRGPGELFF
cdr3_nt: TGTGCCAGCAGTTTGCGAGGTCCCGGGGAGCTGTTTTTT

j_call: TRBJ2-3
d_call: NA
clone_size: NA
v_call: TRBV11-2
cdr3_aa: CASSSPGGMITDTQYF
cdr3_nt: TGTGCCAGCAGCTCCCCCGGCGGGATGATCACAGATACGCAGTATTTT

j_call: TRBJ2-5
d_call: NA
clone_size: NA
v_call: TRBV2
cdr3_aa: CACSLAASVRGYQETQYF
cdr3_nt: TGTGCCTGCAGTTTAGCCGCGTCGGTCCGGGGTTACCAAGAGACCCAGTACTTC

j_call: TRBJ2-1
d_call: NA
clone_size: few
v_call: TRBV27
cdr3_aa: CAAGRWRNNEQFF
cdr3_nt: TGTGCCGCCGGCAGGTGGCGGAACAATGAGCAGTTCTTC

j_call: TRBJ2-3
d_call: NA
clone_size: few
v_call: TRBV5-1
cdr3_aa: CASSPRVSDTQYF
cdr3_nt: TGCGCCAGCAGCCCTCGGGTGTCAGATACGCAGTATTTT

j_call: TRBJ2-5
d_call: NA
clone_size: NA
v_call: TRBV7-9
cdr3_aa: CASSPSERQETQYF
cdr3_nt: TGTGCCAGCAGCCCTTCCGAGAGACAAGAGACCCAGTACTTC

j_call: TRBJ2-5
d_call: NA
clone_size: NA
v_call: TRBV1
cdr3_aa: CTSSPNFGETQYF
cdr3_nt: TGCACCAGCAGCCCGAATTTCGGGGAGACCCAGTACTTC

j_call: TRBJ2-1
d_call: TRBD2
clone_size: many
v_call: TRBV29-1
cdr3_aa: CSVDTSGGDSYNEQFF
cdr3_nt: TGCAGCGTTGATACCAGCGGGGGGGACTCCTACAATGAGCAGTTCTTC

j_call: TRBJ1-5
d_call: NA
clone_size: NA
v_call: TRBV5-6
cdr3_aa: CASSRIQEHNQPQHF
cdr3_nt: TGTGCCAGCAGCCGAATTCAGGAGCACAATCAGCCCCAGCATTTT

j_call: TRBJ2-7
d_call: TRBD1
clone_size: few
v_call: TRBV27
cdr3_aa: CASSSQPIGGNEQYF
cdr3_nt: TGTGCCAGCAGTTCCCAGCCGATAGGGGGCAACGAGCAGTACTTC

j_call: TRBJ2-7
d_call: TRBD2
clone_size: many
v_call: TRBV3-1
cdr3_aa: CASSQPLAEKTYEQYF
cdr3_nt: TGTGCCAGCAGCCAACCACTAGCGGAGAAGACCTACGAGCAGTACTTC

j_call: TRBJ1-2
d_call: NA
clone_size: NA
v_call: TRBV20-1
cdr3_aa: CSARDLDSTPAIYGYTF
cdr3_nt: TGCAGTGCTAGAGATCTGGACAGCACGCCCGCTATCTATGGCTACACCTTC

j_call: TRBJ2-3
d_call: NA
clone_size: NA
v_call: TRBV20-1
cdr3_aa: CSAGLDVGDTQYF
cdr3_nt: TGCAGTGCTGGCCTCGACGTAGGCGATACGCAGTATTTT

j_call: TRBJ2-1
d_call: TRBD2
clone_size: few
v_call: TRBV7-9
cdr3_aa: CASSLVSGSSYNEQFF
cdr3_nt: TGTGCCAGCAGCTTAGTAAGCGGGAGCTCCTACAATGAGCAGTTCTTC

j_call: TRBJ2-7
d_call: NA
clone_size: few
v_call: TRBV6-1
cdr3_aa: CASSEGLGSLTYEQYF
cdr3_nt: TGTGCCAGCAGTGAAGGTCTGGGCAGCCTAACCTACGAGCAGTACTTC

j_call: TRBJ1-1
d_call: TRBD1
clone_size: NA
v_call: TRBV7-9
cdr3_aa: CASIGTGRVTEAFF
cdr3_nt: TGTGCCAGCATCGGGACAGGGAGGGTGACTGAAGCTTTCTTT

j_call: TRBJ2-1
d_call: TRBD2
clone_size: NA
v_call: TRBV7-9
cdr3_aa: CASSRTSGEGDNEQFF
cdr3_nt: TGTGCCAGCAGTCGGACTAGCGGAGAAGGAGACAATGAGCAGTTCTTC

j_call: TRBJ2-2
d_call: NA
clone_size: few
v_call: TRBV12-3/TRBV12-4
cdr3_aa: CASSFLGATNTGELFF
cdr3_nt: TGTGCCAGCAGTTTTCTTGGGGCAACGAACACCGGGGAGCTGTTTTTT

j_call: TRBJ2-7
d_call: NA
clone_size: few
v_call: TRBV6-2/TRBV6-3
cdr3_aa: CASSDDTVNYEQYF
cdr3_nt: TGTGCCAGCAGTGACGATACAGTGAACTACGAGCAGTACTTC

j_call: TRBJ2-4
d_call: NA
clone_size: few
v_call: TRBV2
cdr3_aa: CASSGGTNSKNIQYF
cdr3_nt: TGTGCCAGCAGTGGGGGGACGAATAGCAAAAACATTCAGTACTTC

j_call: TRBJ2-3
d_call: NA
clone_size: NA
v_call: TRBV4-2
cdr3_aa: CASSQGDLITDTQYF
cdr3_nt: TGTGCCAGCAGCCAAGGGGACTTAATCACAGATACGCAGTATTTT

j_call: TRBJ2-5
d_call: TRBD1
clone_size: NA
v_call: TRBV7-8
cdr3_aa: CASADRDPQETQYF
cdr3_nt: TGTGCCAGCGCGGACAGGGATCCCCAAGAGACCCAGTACTTC

j_call: TRBJ2-1
d_call: NA
clone_size: NA
v_call: TRBV12-1
cdr3_aa: CASSLFEYHGTYNEQFF
cdr3_nt: TGTGCCAGCAGCCTCTTCGAGTACCACGGGACCTACAATGAGCAGTTCTTC

j_call: TRBJ1-2
d_call: TRBD1
clone_size: few
v_call: TRBV20-1
cdr3_aa: CSAFLGTGDAYGYTF
cdr3_nt: TGCAGTGCTTTTCTCGGGACAGGGGATGCCTATGGCTACACCTTC

j_call: TRBJ2-7
d_call: TRBD2
clone_size: NA
v_call: TRBV6-1
cdr3_aa: CASSAGTSAYEQYF
cdr3_nt: TGTGCCAGCAGTGCAGGGACTAGCGCCTACGAGCAGTACTTC

j_call: TRBJ2-3
d_call: NA
clone_size: few
v_call: TRBV20-1
cdr3_aa: CSASVGGRNFIDTQYF
cdr3_nt: TGCAGTGCTAGTGTTGGGGGACGGAACTTTATTGATACGCAGTATTTT

j_call: TRBJ2-1
d_call: TRBD1
clone_size: NA
v_call: TRBV29-1
cdr3_aa: CSVEVDRGGYNEQFF
cdr3_nt: TGCAGCGTTGAGGTTGACAGGGGAGGTTACAATGAGCAGTTCTTC

j_call: TRBJ2-1
d_call: TRBD1
clone_size: few
v_call: TRBV27
cdr3_aa: CASSTDRGLSSSYNEQFF
cdr3_nt: TGTGCCAGCAGTACTGACAGGGGGCTCTCGAGCTCCTACAATGAGCAGTTCTTC

j_call: TRBJ2-1
d_call: TRBD2
clone_size: many
v_call: TRBV20-1
cdr3_aa: CSARTSGDYNEQFF
cdr3_nt: TGCAGTGCCCGGACTAGCGGGGACTACAATGAGCAGTTCTTC

j_call: TRBJ2-7
d_call: NA
clone_size: few
v_call: TRBV7-6
cdr3_aa: CASSAGINSYEQYF
cdr3_nt: TGTGCCAGCAGCGCCGGGATCAACTCCTACGAGCAGTACTTC